These 27 T cell receptor beta chains originate from one sample sequenced in a study of beta chain features in type 1 diabetes. Expressed TCRB transcripts were sequenced, since all the RNA that had been isolated was reverse transcribed. Produced via immunoSEQ multiplex PCR; TCRdb's table is partial and in-frame only. The sample carries 300,000 to 400,000 clones, roughly 12% recorded once. Broader study findings: A moderate, significant TCRB CDR3 shortening appeared in type 1 diabetes across four CD4+ subsets.

Their antigens remain unidentified. Sequenced input: naive CD4+ T cells from blood. These receptors were taken from a young woman with type 1 diabetes.

The CDR3 DNA is TGTGCCAGTAGTCCGACAGGGTTCGATGGCTACACCTTC. Translation: CASSPTGFDGYTF. This chain uses TRBV19 with TRBJ1-2; 7 nucleotides match TRBD1. Losses at the gene ends were 5 bases for V and 6 bases for J; bases not matched to a gene: 6. Germline CDR1 is LNHDA and CDR2 is SQIVND (reference sequence). This CDR3 is 13 amino acids long.

This clone occurred a few times. The V and J genes are TRBV5-1 and TRBJ2-3; TRBD1 agrees at 11 bases. The trim removed 1 base at V and 4 bases at J, leaving 8 bases unmatched. The CDR3 consists of 17 residues. Germline V gene data show CDR1 as SGHRS and CDR2 as YFSETQ. For the CDR3, the DNA is TGCGCCAGCAGCTTGTTCAGCCGGACAGGGGGCCCAGATACGCAGTATTTT. It specifies CASSLFSRTGGPDTQYF.

The chain employs TRBV5-6 and TRBJ2-7, with 11 positions matching TRBD1. Per germline, CDR1 SGHDT and CDR2 YYEEEE. This CDR3 region has 16 residues. V was pared by 0 bases and J by 2 bases, with 4 bases of the junction left unmatched. The DNA of the CDR3 is TGTGCCAGCAGCTTGGGGACAGGGGGCTTACCCTACGAGCAGTACGTC. This sequence encodes CASSLGTGGLPYEQYV.

The chain combines TRBV9 with TRBJ2-5; TRBD2 matches 14 bases. Trimming removed 3 bases from V and 5 bases from J; junction bases left unmatched: 9. The length of the CDR3 is 17 residues. Germline V lookup: CDR1 SGDLS, CDR2 YYNGEE. The DNA for the CDR3 is TGTGCCAGCAGCGCGGGACTAGCGGGAGCCCCGCAGGAGACCCAGTACTTC. It specifies CASSAGLAGAPQETQYF.

This clone has more than one count but fewer than ten. This chain connects TRBV7-2 to TRBJ2-1; possibly TRBD2 for D (5 bases). Germline CDR1 reads SGHTA; CDR2 reads FQGNSA. The V end lost 5 bases, the J end lost 4 bases, and 15 bases lay between the germline ends. This CDR3 has 15 amino acids. The CDR3 here is CASSTLWRSYNEQFF. In nucleotides, the CDR3 is TGTGCCAGCAGCACATTATGGAGGAGTTACAATGAGCAGTTCTTC.

The chain couples TRBV2 to TRBJ2-1; a possible D gene is TRBD2 (6 bases). This CDR3 region has 14 residues. Germline V gives CDR1 SNHLY, CDR2 FYNNEI. V lost 6 bases and J lost 7, with 16 bases in between. Here the CDR3 reads CASRTGSNGNEQFF. CDR3 DNA sequence: TGTGCCAGCAGGACCGGGAGTAACGGGAATGAGCAGTTCTTC. The complete variable domain, with remaining parts taken from reference TRBV2 and TRBJ2-1, reads EPEVTQTPSHQVTQMGQEVILRCVPISNHLYFYWYRQILGQKVEFLVSFYNNEISEKSEIFDDQFSVERPDGSNFTLKIRSTKLEDSAMYFCASRTGSNGNEQFFGPGTRLTVL.

This clone has more than one count but fewer than ten. V gene TRBV7-2 combines with J gene TRBJ2-7, with 11 nucleotides matching TRBD2. Germline assignment: CDR1 SGHTA and CDR2 FQGNSA. V lost 6 bases, J lost 2 bases, and 3 bases stayed unmatched. This CDR3 is built from 14 residues. The CDR3 nucleotides are TGTGCCAGCAGTCTAGCGGGAGGCACCTACGAGCAGTACTTC. The encoded protein is CASSLAGGTYEQYF.

V and J are TRBV30 and TRBJ1-5; 11 positions agree with TRBD1. Germline lookup yields CDR1 GTSNPN and CDR2 SVGIG (reference sequence). J was trimmed by 6 bases and V by 0 bases; bases with no gene match: 7. There are 16 residues in the CDR3. The CDR3 is CAWSVPGTGGFQPQHF. As DNA, the CDR3 is TGTGCCTGGAGTGTACCCGGGACAGGGGGATTTCAGCCCCAGCATTTT.

This clone has a handful of counts. The chain joins TRBV7-2 to TRBJ2-5; 7 nucleotides align to TRBD1. The CDR3 has 15 amino acids. The trim removed 4 bases at V and 1 base at J, leaving 6 bases unmatched. CDR1 is SGHTA and CDR2 is FQGNSA in the germline V gene. The DNA for the CDR3 is TGTGCCAGCAGCTCCTTACAGGGGCCCCAAGAGACCCAGTACTTC. Encoded protein: CASSSLQGPQETQYF.

A few counts support this clone. The CDR3 loop reads CASSLGTGTFYEQYF. For the CDR3, the DNA is TGTGCCAGCAGCTTAGGGACAGGGACCTTCTACGAGCAGTACTTC. The gene calls are TRBV5-4 and TRBJ2-7, with 9 positions matching TRBD1. V lost 2 bases to trimming and J lost 3 bases; unmatched junction nucleotides: 6. The CDR3 totals 15 residues. The germline CDR1 and CDR2 sequences are SGHNT and YYREEE (reference sequence).

This clone was recorded a few times. CDR3 protein: CASSSTVQETQYF. The CDR3 DNA reads as TGTGCCAGCAGTTCGACAGTCCAAGAGACCCAGTACTTC. This rearrangement joins TRBV6-5 to TRBJ2-5; D might be TRBD1 (5 bases). Germline V gene sequence: CDR1 MNHEY, CDR2 SVGAGI. Trimming left V 4 bases short and J 1 base short, with 7 bases between. The CDR3 covers 13 residues.

This clone has a handful of counts. The chain employs TRBV18 and TRBJ1-2; possible D gene TRBD1, 5 bases. CDR1 and CDR2 (germline): KGHSH, LQKENI. V was trimmed by 2 bases and J by 4 bases, leaving 20 bases between them. The CDR3 length is 17 residues. CDR3 protein: CASSPNYAREGAYGYTF. As DNA, the CDR3 is TGTGCCAGCTCACCAAACTATGCCAGGGAAGGGGCCTATGGCTACACCTTC.

Note on this clone: This CDR3 is also generated by other DNA sequences in the sample. The chain recombines TRBV5-1 with TRBJ2-3; D gene unclear. V was shortened by 0 bases and J by 6 bases, with 5 bases between the two germline ends. Germline CDR1 reads SGHRS; CDR2 reads YFSETQ. The CDR3 is 12 amino acids. The CDR3 DNA reads TGCGCCAGCAGCTTGGACGGGGATACGCAGTATTTT. As protein: CASSLDGDTQYF.

This clone came up a few times. This chain joins TRBV18 and TRBJ2-1, with TRBD2 matching 14 bases. The CDR3 loop spans 15 amino acids. CDR1 is KGHSH and CDR2 is LQKENI in the germline V gene. Trimming cost V 6 bases and J 9 bases; bases outside gene matches: 7. CDR3 residues: CASSPGLAGGLEQFF. The CDR3 coding sequence is TGTGCCAGCTCCCCTGGACTAGCGGGAGGTCTTGAGCAGTTCTTC.

The chain carries TRBV29-1 and TRBJ2-1; perhaps TRBD2 as D (5 bases). The germline gives CDR1 SQVTM, CDR2 ANQGSEA. The length of the CDR3 is 12 residues. Trimming removed 4 bases at V and 7 bases at J, with 11 bases between. The CDR3 region has the DNA TGCAGCGTTGGTACTAGTTGGAATGAGCAGTTCTTC. Encoded protein: CSVGTSWNEQFF.

This clone has a handful of counts. This chain links TRBV6-5 with TRBJ2-5; D is perhaps TRBD2 (6 bases). V was cut by 7 bases and J by 4 bases, with 13 bases left in between. This CDR3 contains 13 residues. CDR1 is MNHEY and CDR2 is SVGAGI in the germline V gene. In nucleotides, the CDR3 is TGTGCCAGCACCCGACTAGGAGCAGAGACCCAGTACTTC. Translating it yields CASTRLGAETQYF.

This clone appeared a few times. The chain employs TRBV11-1 and TRBJ2-1; TRBD2 matches 9 bases. The junction had 5 bases not matched to a gene; V was cut back by 4 bases and J by 4 bases. CDR1 and CDR2 from the germline V gene are SGHAT and FQDESV (reference sequence). The CDR3 consists of 15 residues. The CDR3 sequence is CASSYYSGSYNEQFF. The CDR3 region has the DNA TGTGCCAGCAGCTACTATAGCGGGAGTTACAATGAGCAGTTCTTC. Supplemented by reference TRBV11-1 and TRBJ2-1, the full variable domain reads EAEVAQSPRYKITEKSQAVAFWCDPISGHATLYWYRQILGQGPELLVQFQDESVVDDSQLPKDRFSAERLKGVDSTLKIQPAELGDSAMYLCASSYYSGSYNEQFFGPGTRLTVL.

This sequence joins TRBV30 and TRBJ2-4, with 11 nucleotides matching TRBD2. CDR1 and CDR2 (germline): GTSNPN, SVGIG (reference sequence). The CDR3 runs to 14 residues. Trimming cost V 3 bases and J 9 bases; bases outside gene matches: 7. The CDR3, as DNA: TGTGCCTGGAGACTAGCGGGAGTCGTTGGCATTCAGTACTTC. This gives the protein CAWRLAGVVGIQYF.

This chain joins TRBV5-4 and TRBJ1-2; tentative D call: TRBD1 (6 bases). This CDR3 is 14 amino acids long. Germline-derived CDR1 and CDR2 are SGHNT and YYREEE (reference sequence). The ends were cut back, 4 bases at V and 8 bases at J, with 18 bases in the middle. DNA for the CDR3: TGTGCCAGCAGCCCCAGGACAGACCTATTAGGCTACACCTTC. This encodes CASSPRTDLLGYTF.

This clone appeared a few times. The rearrangement joins TRBV5-6 to TRBJ2-7, with D perhaps TRBD1 (6 bases). The V gene's germline CDR1 is SGHDT and CDR2 YYEEEE. The CDR3 extends over 12 amino acids. Trimming took 1 base from V and 6 from J, leaving 8 bases between them. The CDR3 sequence: CASSLFRGEQYV. The CDR3 DNA follows: TGTGCCAGCAGCTTGTTCAGGGGCGAGCAGTACGTC.

CDR3 in DNA: TGTGCCAGCAGCTTGACAGGGATAGAAGCTTTCTTT. It translates to CASSLTGIEAFF. The chain combines TRBV5-6 with TRBJ1-1, with D tentatively TRBD1 (6 bases). Deletions cut 1 base from V and 8 bases from J, with 9 bases between. This CDR3 spans 12 amino acids. Germline V gene lookup returns CDR1 SGHDT and CDR2 YYEEEE.

The chain recombines TRBV27 with TRBJ2-6; D perhaps matches TRBD1 (5 bases). V gave up 0 bases and J gave up 4 bases, with 22 bases separating them. The CDR3 length is 20 residues. Per the germline V gene, CDR1 is MNHEY and CDR2 is SMNVEV (reference sequence). The CDR3 reads CASSLSIGWAHGAGANVLTF. The DNA of the CDR3 is TGTGCCAGCAGTTTATCTATCGGGTGGGCTCATGGGGCCGGGGCCAACGTCCTGACTTTC.

This clone was seen a handful of times. V and J are TRBV10-3 and TRBJ2-3, with 10 bases fitting TRBD2. The J segment lost 0 bases and the V segment lost 3 bases, leaving 3 bases of the junction unmatched. This CDR3 is 16 amino acids long. Germline-derived CDR1 and CDR2 are ENHRY and SYGVKD. CDR3 residues: CAISDLTSGSTDTQYF. CDR3 nucleotides: TGTGCCATCAGTGACCTGACTAGCGGGAGCACAGATACGCAGTATTTT.

This clone came up a few times. The rearrangement uses TRBV6-5 and TRBJ1-4; 7 bases map to TRBD1. Germline V gene sequence: CDR1 MNHEY, CDR2 SVGAGI. The CDR3 loop spans 12 amino acids. V lost 6 bases and J lost 7; bases outside the gene matches: 2. The DNA of the CDR3 is TGTGCCAGCAGAAGGGGGCGTGAAAAACTGTTTTTT. Residues: CASRRGREKLFF.

This clone was counted only a few times. The chain combines TRBV5-1 with TRBJ2-7; 8 nucleotides align to TRBD2. This CDR3 region has 16 residues. Germline-derived CDR1 and CDR2 are SGHRS and YFSETQ. After removal of 0 bases from V and 5 bases from J, the junction contained 10 bases not matched to a gene. CDR3 loop: CASSLGFSGVADEQYF. The CDR3 region has the DNA TGCGCCAGCAGCTTGGGGTTTAGCGGGGTCGCGGACGAGCAGTACTTC.

The DNA of the CDR3 is TGTGCCAGCAGACCGGGGAAACCCACCGGGGAGCTGTTTTTT. It yields the protein CASRPGKPTGELFF. V and J are TRBV6-5 and TRBJ2-2; tentatively, D is TRBD2 (5 bases). The CDR3 runs to 14 residues. Germline V CDR1 and CDR2: MNHEY, SVGAGI. V was cut by 6 bases and J by 4 bases, with 12 bases left in between.

The rearrangement joins TRBV7-2 to TRBJ1-4; D gene uncertain. This CDR3 contains 15 residues. Germline CDR1 and CDR2: SGHTA and FQGNSA. Trimming removed 5 bases from V and 4 bases from J, with 14 bases in between. The CDR3 loop reads CASSRVSGINEKLFF. The CDR3 region has the DNA TGTGCCAGCAGCAGAGTTTCGGGGATTAATGAAAAACTGTTTTTT.